This TCR beta chain was captured in a study of T cell repertoires in cytomegalovirus infection (dated by TCRdb to about 2019). Background on the whole study: Peptide stimulations targeted recently identified HLA-C-restricted CMV epitopes, whose presentation resists viral immunomodulation, together with well-studied HLA-B-restricted epitopes. Donor HLA type was relevant to the analysis, because carriage of CMV infection together with the matching HLA type was indicated by public TCR beta signatures. Overall results and qualifications from the work: In the ex vivo response, HLA-C-restricted CMV-specific TCR beta clonotypes were dominant, and in two of eight donors the single most frequent clonotype came from this HLA-C-restricted group. In both this cohort and an independent cohort of some 350 donors, the cumulative frequency of public TCR beta family members distinguished carriers of CMV infection plus the relevant HLA type.

V lost 1 base and J lost 9 bases; the stretch between them is 14 bases long. The CDR3, from cysteine to phenylalanine, totals 14 residues. Of the read, only the CDR3 DNA is kept; its 42 bases are in frame from base 1. Via the germline V gene, CDR1 is SGHDN and CDR2 FVKESK. Sequencer: Illumina HiSeq 1500. The public reads were run again by TCRdb, first through fastp at Q25 and then through MiXCR, and only productive beta chains were kept. Every distinct CDR3 protein forms one entry, paired with its most common genes and DNA. The sample table shows some 320,000 distinct CDR3 sequences, and around 29% are seen once. The biggest ten clones account for 20% of the sample. According to the study, the label for this sample's treatment or condition signals: in vitro stimulation with specific CMV peptide epitopes to enrich CMV-specific T cells. This clonotype has more than one count but fewer than ten. Its antigen has not been determined. There are no base qualities to consult, and no much larger clone falls within one base.

The chain links TRBV14 with TRBJ2-3; no D gene is confidently identified. This sample comprised cultured PBMCs, obtained from culture after CMV antigen stimulation. The TCR sequence derives from a human donor in good health (CMV status not recorded). Some clones in this sample may be carry-over from other donors' samples. The CDR3 region reads CASSQVVSARTQYF. The sequence in DNA is TGTGCCAGCAGCCAAGTAGTTTCCGCCAGAACGCAGTATTTT.